The source of this T cell receptor beta chain is a study of blood T cell repertoires in COVID-19. Study overall: T cells, B-cell-depleted T cells, or PBMCs provided the cDNA or gDNA that served as material.

Repertoires were generated with immunoSEQ multiplex PCR, while TCRdb's copy carries only in-frame clones and drops some. The sample yields roughly 180,000 clones, approximately 81% seen once. Germline CDR1 is SEHNR and CDR2 is FQNEAQ (reference sequence). The CDR3 totals 14 residues. V lost 0 bases and J 7 bases, leaving 12 bases between the germline ends. The chain recombines TRBV7-9 with TRBJ1-2; D not certain. This clonotype was obtained from a woman older than 75 with active or convalescent COVID-19. The material sequenced was peripheral blood. CDR3 nucleotides: TGTGCCAGCAGCTTAGCTTCCGGGTTGCGTGGCTACACCTTC. This translates into CASSLASGLRGYTF. The full variable domain, in which reference TRBV7-9 and TRBJ1-2 provide the parts outside the CDR3, is DTGVSQNPRHKITKRGQNVTFRCDPISEHNRLYWYRQTLGQGPEFLTYFQNEAQLEKSRLLSDRFSAERPKGSFSTLEIQRTEQGDSAMYLCASSLASGLRGYTFGSGTRLTVV.